These 19 T cell receptor beta chains were sequenced from one sample in a study of T cell responses to AZD1222 COVID-19 vaccine. Some clones are missing from TCRdb's copy, which holds only in-frame ones; the method was immunoSEQ multiplex PCR. The repertoire holds 150,000 to 200,000 clones, with roughly 92% as singletons. The specimen comprised peripheral blood, sampled on day 0 of AZD1222 vaccination. Receptor source: an adult in good health.

The CDR3 sequence is CASSPGTVYEQYV. The CDR3 DNA reads as TGTGCCAGCAGCCCCGGGACAGTCTACGAGCAGTACGTC. The chain couples TRBV5-6 to TRBJ2-7; 7 bases are shared with TRBD1. Losses at the gene ends were 4 bases for V and 3 bases for J; bases not matched to a gene: 4. CDR1 SGHDT and CDR2 YYEEEE come from the germline V gene. CDR3 length: 13 amino acids.

V gene TRBV4-2 combines with J gene TRBJ1-2; D gene uncertain. The ends were cut back, 0 bases at V and 8 bases at J, with 22 bases in the middle. The CDR3 extends over 17 amino acids. CDR1 is LGHNA, CDR2 YNFKEQ, per germline. In nucleotides, the CDR3 is TGTGCCAGCAGCCAAGATTCGAGGGCATCCCAGTCGGGCGGCTACACCTTC. Translating it yields CASSQDSRASQSGGYTF.

The CDR3 DNA reads TGTGCCAGCAATCAGGGGACTGAAGCTTTCTTT. Its protein product is CASNQGTEAFF. This chain uses TRBV6-5 with TRBJ1-1; D perhaps matches TRBD1 (6 bases). V was cut by 7 bases and J by 5 bases, with 8 bases left in between. CDR1 MNHEY and CDR2 SVGAGI come from the germline V gene. The CDR3 has 11 residues.

There are a few counts of this clone. This CDR3 reads CAISLTSGVGDTQYF. The DNA of the CDR3 is TGTGCCATCAGTCTTACTAGCGGGGTTGGAGATACGCAGTATTTT. The rearrangement uses TRBV10-3 and TRBJ2-3; 10 positions match TRBD2. The length of the CDR3 is 15 residues. Unmatched junction bases numbered 7, after V lost 5 bases and J lost 5 bases. Per germline, CDR1 ENHRY and CDR2 SYGVKD.

The rearrangement joins TRBV4-2 to TRBJ1-1; D gene uncertain. V was cut by 0 bases and J by 3 bases, with 11 bases left in between. CDR3 length: 15 residues. CDR1 and CDR2 from the germline V gene are LGHNA and YNFKEQ. DNA of the CDR3: TGTGCCAGCAGCCAAGATTTTTCTAGGGACACTGAAGCTTTCTTT. Translating it yields CASSQDFSRDTEAFF.

With respect to this clone: Other nucleotide sequences from this sample produce the same CDR3. This sequence joins TRBV28 and TRBJ2-5; D unclear. This CDR3 is 11 amino acids long. The germline gives CDR1 MDHEN, CDR2 SYDVKM. V was shortened by 3 bases and J by 4 bases, with 3 bases between the two germline ends. The CDR3 region has the DNA TGTGCCAGCAGTTTTAGAGAGACCCAGTACTTC. Amino acids: CASSFRETQYF.

This clone was found once. The chain carries TRBV7-2 and TRBJ1-5, with D uncertain. The germline gives CDR1 SGHTA, CDR2 FQGNSA. Trimming took 1 base from V and 3 from J, leaving 10 bases between them. The CDR3 sequence is 15 residues long. The CDR3 DNA is TGTGCCAGCAGCTTAGACTCGGCCGTCAATCAGCCCCAGCATTTT. Residues: CASSLDSAVNQPQHF.

This chain links TRBV21-1 with TRBJ1-5; TRBD1 is the table's D call and was not checked against the DNA. TRBV21-1 is shown as a pseudogene. The CDR3 length is 13 residues. CDR3 DNA sequence: TGTGCCGGAGACAGGGGAGGCAATCAGCCCCAGCATTTT. It encodes CAGDRGGNQPQHF.

The CDR3 sequence: CASSSRQGYTF. CDR3 nucleotides: TGTGCCAGCAGCTCCCGGCAGGGCTACACCTTC. The rearrangement links TRBV7-8 to TRBJ1-2; no definite D call. This CDR3 spans 11 amino acids. Germline V gene data show CDR1 as SGHVS and CDR2 as FQNEAQ. Trimming took off 4 bases at V and 8 bases at J, with 8 bases between the two ends.

The V gene is TRBV5-5, the J gene TRBJ2-2, with D unclear. The CDR3 has 12 amino acids. Trimming stripped 6 bases from V and 2 bases from J, with 5 bases between. Germline values: CDR1 SGHKS, CDR2 YYEKEE (reference sequence). The CDR3 loop is CASNRNTGELFF. DNA for the CDR3: TGTGCCAGCAACCGAAACACCGGGGAGCTGTTTTTT.

This sequence joins TRBV27 and TRBJ2-7; 7 positions match TRBD1. CDR3 length: 15 residues. The germline CDR1 and CDR2 sequences are MNHEY and SMNVEV (reference sequence). J lost 1 base, V lost 0 bases, and 3 bases had no gene match. This CDR3 is CASSLSRTGSYEQYF. As DNA, the CDR3 is TGTGCCAGCAGTTTATCGCGGACAGGATCCTACGAGCAGTACTTC.

V and J are TRBV6-5 and TRBJ1-1; D unresolved. The germline V gene encodes CDR1 MNHEY and CDR2 SVGAGI. V was shortened by 0 bases and J by 1 base, with 9 bases between the two germline ends. This CDR3 is built from 15 residues. The CDR3 loop reads CASSYSRRTNTEAFF. The CDR3 nucleotides are TGTGCCAGCAGTTACTCGAGGCGGACGAACACTGAAGCTTTCTTT.

This clone was detected once. The chain employs TRBV6-5 and TRBJ2-4, with D maybe TRBD1 (7 bases). In germline, CDR1 is MNHEY, CDR2 SVGAGI. Trimming left V 4 bases short and J 2 bases short, with 9 bases between. CDR3 length: 14 amino acids. The DNA for the CDR3 is TGTGCCAGCAGTTCAGGGGGGTCCAAAAACATTCAGTACTTC. Protein sequence: CASSSGGSKNIQYF.

Only one count was recorded for this clone. The V and J genes are TRBV6-4 and TRBJ1-5; D gene ambiguous. The CDR3 runs to 13 residues. Trimming pared 5 bases from V and 6 bases from J, leaving 11 bases between. Germline CDR1 MRHNA, CDR2 SNTAGT. CDR3 bases: TGTGCCAGCAGTCGAACACCTACTCAGCCCCAGCATTTT. This sequence encodes CASSRTPTQPQHF.

The chain links TRBV5-4 to TRBJ1-6; D possibly corresponds to TRBD1 (5 bases). Per the germline V gene, CDR1 is SGHNT and CDR2 is YYREEE (reference sequence). This CDR3 is 15 amino acids long. V gave up 4 bases and J gave up 2 bases, with 10 bases separating them. CDR3 nucleotides: TGTGCCAGCAGCCCCGGGGGGACCTATAATTCACCCCTCCACTTT. Its translation: CASSPGGTYNSPLHF.

This rearrangement joins TRBV6-5 to TRBJ1-3; 8 bases agree with TRBD1. The V gene end was trimmed by 6 bases and the J gene end by 4 bases; junction bases not matched to a gene: 2. Germline-derived CDR1 and CDR2 are MNHEY and SVGAGI. This CDR3 region has 13 residues. The CDR3 is CASSRTGGNTIYF. As DNA, the CDR3 is TGTGCCAGCAGCCGGACAGGGGGAAACACCATATATTTT.

This chain links TRBV7-2 with TRBJ2-1; TRBD2 is a possible D gene (6 bases). V lost 4 bases to trimming and J lost 1 base, with 11 bases between them. Germline CDR1 is SGHTA and CDR2 is FQGNSA. The CDR3 is 15 amino acids. CDR3 region: CASSSGTGSYNEQFF. For the CDR3, the DNA is TGTGCCAGCAGCTCCGGGACTGGTTCCTACAATGAGCAGTTCTTC.

The chain uses TRBV19 and TRBJ2-2; TRBD2 aligns across 10 bases. J lost 4 bases, V lost 6 bases, and 11 bases had no gene match. Germline CDR1 LNHDA, CDR2 SQIVND (reference sequence). The CDR3 has 17 amino acids. Here the CDR3 reads CASSEGSGRAVTGELFF. The CDR3 region has the DNA TGTGCCAGTAGCGAGGGGAGCGGGAGGGCCGTCACCGGGGAGCTGTTTTTT.

The chain employs TRBV5-8 and TRBJ2-2, with D tentatively TRBD1 (5 bases). CDR1 SGHTS and CDR2 YDEGEE come from the germline V gene. The CDR3 covers 15 residues. Trimming removed 5 bases from V and 5 bases from J, with 16 bases in between. The CDR3 DNA sequence: TGTGCCAGCAGGTTTAGGGGTGTTTCAACCGGGGAGCTGTTTTTT. Translation: CASRFRGVSTGELFF.